This TCR beta chain was sequenced during a study of blood T cell repertoires in COVID-19. Study details: Collection of acute and convalescent COVID-19 samples took place in the United States, Italy and Spain. T cells, B-cell-depleted T cells, or PBMCs supplied cDNA or gDNA.

Some clones are missing from TCRdb's copy, which holds only in-frame ones; the method was immunoSEQ multiplex PCR. The table includes around 64,000 clones, around nine tenths detected once. The V end was cut by 2 bases, the J end by 2 bases, with 7 bases between. Germline V gene sequence: CDR1 GTSNPN, CDR2 SVGIG (reference sequence). This CDR3 has 12 residues. Input material: peripheral blood. This TCR came from a woman under 30 with acute or convalescent COVID-19. The rearrangement links TRBV30 to TRBJ2-7; D uncertain. The CDR3 nucleotides are TGTGCCTGGAGTACAAGTGCCTACGAGCAGTACTTC. It yields the protein CAWSTSAYEQYF. Using reference TRBV30 and TRBJ2-7 for the parts outside the CDR3, the full variable domain is SQTIHQWPATLVQPVGSPLSLECTVEGTSNPNLYWYRQAAGRGLQLLFYSVGIGQISSEVPQNLSASRPQDRQFILSSKKLLLSDSGFYLCAWSTSAYEQYFGPGTRLTVT.